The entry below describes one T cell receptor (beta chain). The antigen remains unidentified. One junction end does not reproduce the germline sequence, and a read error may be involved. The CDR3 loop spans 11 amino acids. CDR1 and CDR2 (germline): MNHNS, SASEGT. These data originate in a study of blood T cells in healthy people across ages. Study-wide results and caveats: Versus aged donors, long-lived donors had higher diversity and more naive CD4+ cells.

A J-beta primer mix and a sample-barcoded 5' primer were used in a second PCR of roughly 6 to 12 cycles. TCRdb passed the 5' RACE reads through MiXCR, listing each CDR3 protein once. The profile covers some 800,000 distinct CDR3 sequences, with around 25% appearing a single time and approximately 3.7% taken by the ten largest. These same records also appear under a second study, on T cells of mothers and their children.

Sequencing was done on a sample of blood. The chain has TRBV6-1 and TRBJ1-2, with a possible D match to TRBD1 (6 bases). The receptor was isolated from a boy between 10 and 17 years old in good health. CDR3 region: CASRRFGGFTF. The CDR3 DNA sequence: TGTGCCAGCAGGAGGTTCGGGGGCTTCACCTTC.